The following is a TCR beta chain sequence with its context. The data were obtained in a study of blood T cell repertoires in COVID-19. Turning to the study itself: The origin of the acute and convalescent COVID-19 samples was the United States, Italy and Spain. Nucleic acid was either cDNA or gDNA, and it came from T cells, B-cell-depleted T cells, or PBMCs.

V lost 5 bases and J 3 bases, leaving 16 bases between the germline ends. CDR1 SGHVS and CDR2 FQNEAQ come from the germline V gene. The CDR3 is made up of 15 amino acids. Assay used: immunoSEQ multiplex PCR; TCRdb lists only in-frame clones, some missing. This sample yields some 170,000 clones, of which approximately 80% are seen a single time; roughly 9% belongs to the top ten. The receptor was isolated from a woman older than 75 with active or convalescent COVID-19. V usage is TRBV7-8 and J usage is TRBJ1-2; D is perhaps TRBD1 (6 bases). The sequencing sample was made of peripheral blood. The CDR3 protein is CASSPGQGSDYGYTF. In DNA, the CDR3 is TGTGCCAGCAGCCCCGGTCAGGGGTCGGACTATGGCTACACCTTC.